Below are 18 T cell receptor beta chains sequenced from a single sample in a study of identical twins. TCRdb redid the calling of the 5' RACE reads with MiXCR, one entry per CDR3 protein. The sample records fewer than 900,000 distinct CDR3 sequences, about 20% being singletons. These data are also associated with another study on T cells expressing NK-cell markers.

Specimen: PBMCs. Source of these receptors: a woman under 30 in good health.

The chain carries TRBV12-3 or TRBV12-4 and TRBJ2-7; D may match TRBD1 or TRBD2 (6 bases each). The CDR3 is 15 amino acids. V shed 7 bases and J shed 4 bases, with 20 bases lying between them. Written as DNA, the CDR3 is TGTGCCAGCATCAAAGGGGGGACCAGAATTTACGAGCAGTACTTC. As protein: CASIKGGTRIYEQYF.

The chain joins TRBV7-9 to TRBJ2-1; weak D call: TRBD1 (5 bases). Germline-derived CDR1 and CDR2 are SEHNR and FQNEAQ (reference sequence). This CDR3 has 14 residues. The V gene lost 1 base and the J gene lost 10 bases, with 14 bases spanning the gap. The CDR3 DNA follows: TGTGCCAGCAGCTTAGATCCAATCCAGGGCGAGCAGTTCTTC. Its protein product is CASSLDPIQGEQFF.

This clonotype was detected only a few times. The chain employs TRBV4-3 and TRBJ1-2; TRBD1 is a possible D gene (5 bases). The CDR3 totals 20 residues. Trimming left V 0 bases short and J 5 bases short, with 28 bases between. Germline CDR1 LGHNA, CDR2 YSLEER. The CDR3 loop reads CASSQDEGLVPLVRVYGYTF. The CDR3 DNA follows: TGCGCCAGCAGCCAAGATGAGGGGTTGGTCCCACTCGTCCGGGTATATGGCTACACCTTC.

The V gene is TRBV12-3 or TRBV12-4, the J gene TRBJ2-1, with D possibly being TRBD2 (5 bases). This CDR3 contains 16 residues. Trimming removed 7 bases at V and 0 bases at J, with 16 bases between. As DNA, the CDR3 is TGTGCCAGCATCACGCCGGGGAGCAGCTCCTACAATGAGCAGTTCTTC. Translation: CASITPGSSSYNEQFF.

The chain couples TRBV20-1 to TRBJ2-7, with 10 bases identical to TRBD2. The germline CDR1 and CDR2 sequences are DFQATT and SNEGSKA (reference sequence). This CDR3 has 14 amino acids. With V trimmed by 1 base and J by 3 bases, 3 bases remained unmatched. This chain's CDR3 is CSARVLAGDYEQYF. The CDR3 nucleotides read TGCAGTGCTAGAGTTCTAGCGGGAGACTACGAGCAGTACTTC.

V and J are TRBV20-1 and TRBJ1-4; 7 bases align to TRBD1. Germline assignment: CDR1 DFQATT and CDR2 SNEGSKA (reference sequence). The CDR3 loop spans 15 amino acids. Trimming removed 0 bases from V and 5 bases from J; junction bases left unmatched: 6. The CDR3 nucleotides are TGCAGTGCTAGAGATCTCCCAGGGGGAAATGAAAAACTGTTTTTT. Translation: CSARDLPGGNEKLFF.

This clonotype was counted between two and nine times. This chain connects TRBV18 to TRBJ2-2; tentatively, D is TRBD1 (5 bases). CDR1 is KGHSH, CDR2 LQKENI, per germline. CDR3 length: 16 amino acids. V was shortened by 5 bases and J by 3 bases, with 16 bases between the two germline ends. This CDR3 is CASSAEAQGYTGELFF. As DNA, the CDR3 is TGTGCCAGCTCAGCAGAAGCTCAGGGTTACACCGGGGAGCTGTTTTTT.

This clonotype was seen more than once but under ten times. The chain carries TRBV20-1 and TRBJ2-3; 10 bases line up with TRBD2. V lost 5 bases to trimming and J lost 4 bases; unmatched junction nucleotides: 6. The V gene's germline CDR1 is DFQATT and CDR2 SNEGSKA (reference sequence). The CDR3 length is 14 residues. The CDR3 region is CSAGAGGAPDTQYF. The CDR3 DNA sequence: TGCAGTGCTGGAGCGGGAGGGGCCCCAGATACGCAGTATTTT.

This clonotype was seen repeatedly, ten times or more. The rearrangement links TRBV12-3 or TRBV12-4 to TRBJ2-5; D possibly corresponds to TRBD1 (6 bases). The CDR3 contains 15 residues. V lost 6 bases and J lost 1, with 15 bases in between. For the CDR3, the DNA is TGTGCCAGCAGCGGCAACAGGGATACCCAAGAGACCCAGTACTTC. Its protein is CASSGNRDTQETQYF.

This chain joins TRBV9 and TRBJ2-1; D is possibly TRBD1 or TRBD2 (6 bases each). Germline lookup yields CDR1 SGDLS and CDR2 YYNGEE. The germline V and J ends were trimmed by 3 bases and 7 bases, with 11 bases remaining between them. The CDR3 has 13 residues. CDR3 residues: CASSGGAANEQFF. CDR3 coding DNA: TGTGCCAGCAGCGGGGGGGCCGCTAATGAGCAGTTCTTC.

The chain combines TRBV25-1 with TRBJ2-1, with 8 nucleotides matching TRBD2. Germline V gives CDR1 MGHDK, CDR2 SYGVNS. This CDR3 spans 11 amino acids. The V and J ends lost 7 bases and 11 bases, in that order; junction bases with no gene match: 4. The CDR3 is CASKQREKQFF. CDR3 coding DNA: TGTGCCAGCAAGCAGCGGGAGAAGCAGTTCTTC.

This clonotype was counted a few times. The V and J genes are TRBV6-2 or TRBV6-3 and TRBJ2-1; D not resolved. CDR1 MNHEY and CDR2 SVGEGT come from the germline V gene. V gave up 2 bases and J gave up 12 bases, with 14 bases separating them. The CDR3 loop spans 13 amino acids. The CDR3 loop is CASSYESRPRQFF. CDR3 nucleotide sequence: TGTGCCAGCAGTTACGAGAGCCGGCCGCGGCAGTTCTTC.

This clonotype has more than one count but fewer than ten. The chain joins TRBV20-1 to TRBJ1-5; tentatively, D is TRBD1 (6 bases). Germline CDR1 reads DFQATT; CDR2 reads SNEGSKA (reference sequence). This CDR3 contains 14 residues. Trimming cost V 6 bases and J 4 bases, with 16 bases left between them. For the CDR3, the DNA is TGCAGTGCAAACCCAGACAGGACTAATCAGCCCCAGCATTTT. It is translated as CSANPDRTNQPQHF.

The chain combines TRBV12-3 or TRBV12-4 with TRBJ2-1; 8 bases line up with TRBD2. J lost 9 bases, V lost 5 bases, and 12 bases had no gene match. The CDR3 contains 15 residues. Written as DNA, the CDR3 is TGTGCCAGCAGTCGAACCGGCGGGGGGTTGGGTGAGCAGTTCTTC. The encoded protein is CASSRTGGGLGEQFF.

The rearrangement joins TRBV20-1 to TRBJ2-3, with D possibly being TRBD1 (6 bases). CDR3 length: 12 residues. Germline CDR1 is DFQATT and CDR2 is SNEGSKA (reference sequence). V gave up 6 bases and J gave up 4 bases, with 11 bases separating them. DNA for the CDR3: TGCAGTGCCTTAGACAGGTCAGATACGCAGTATTTT. It specifies CSALDRSDTQYF.

The chain carries TRBV21-1 and TRBJ2-1; TRBD1 reflects the table's D call only, with no check against the DNA. TRBV21-1 is a recognized pseudogene. CDR3 length: 13 residues. CDR3 DNA: TGTGCCAGCAGCAATCCCCTGGTCCATGAGCAGTTCTTC. Translation: CASSNPLVHEQFF.

Ten or more counts support this clonotype. The rearrangement joins TRBV29-1 to TRBJ1-2, with D unclear. V lost 3 bases and J 4 bases, leaving 0 bases between the germline ends. Germline V gene sequence: CDR1 SQVTM, CDR2 ANQGSEA. The CDR3 sequence is 9 residues long. CDR3 in amino acids: CSVDYGYTF. CDR3 nucleotide sequence: TGCAGCGTTGACTATGGCTACACCTTC.

This chain links TRBV6-2 or TRBV6-3 with TRBJ2-5; D unresolved. Trimming cost V 0 bases and J 2 bases, with 16 bases left between them. The CDR3 length is 17 residues. From germline, CDR1 is MNHEY and CDR2 SVGEGT. CDR3 nucleotide sequence: TGTGCCAGCAGTTACTCGATTCCGAGGACGGAGCAAGAGACCCAGTACTTC. Encoded protein: CASSYSIPRTEQETQYF.